Below, 24 T cell receptor beta chains from the same sample are listed, as sequenced in a study of T cells in Graves' hyperthyroidism and ophthalmopathy. RNA transcripts gave rise to amplified TCR beta CDR3 regions. HTBI primers were used for first-round RT-PCR of the TCR CDR3. In TCRdb, the multiplex PCR reads were re-called with MiXCR into one record per CDR3 protein. The data show approximately 640,000 distinct CDR3 sequences, 17% seen once. Sequencing was carried out using blood. The receptors come from a man aged 45-65 years with Graves' hyperthyroidism.

The chain recombines TRBV19 with TRBJ1-2, with TRBD1 as a possible D gene (5 bases). The V end lost 2 bases, the J end lost 8 bases, and 15 bases lay between the germline ends. Germline CDR1 LNHDA, CDR2 SQIVND (reference sequence). The CDR3 runs to 14 residues. The CDR3 DNA reads TGTGCCAGTAGTATAACACAGGACCTCGAGGGCTACACCTTC. It encodes CASSITQDLEGYTF.

Only a few counts were recorded for this clonotype. J is TRBJ2-1 and V is TRBV10-1, with D perhaps TRBD2 (5 bases). Trimming removed 0 bases at V and 2 bases at J, with 11 bases between. Germline lookup yields CDR1 WNHNN and CDR2 SYGVQD (reference sequence). There are 16 residues in the CDR3. The CDR3 here is CASSESPLEPYNEQFF. The CDR3, as DNA: TGCGCCAGCAGTGAGTCTCCACTAGAACCCTACAATGAGCAGTTCTTC.

This rearrangement joins TRBV7-9 to TRBJ2-1; either TRBD1 or TRBD2 may supply D (6 bases each). The CDR3 extends over 20 amino acids. V lost 4 bases to trimming and J lost 4 bases, with 29 bases between them. Germline V gives CDR1 SEHNR, CDR2 FQNEAQ (reference sequence). The CDR3 region is CASSSRAGAASAPRYNEQFF. The CDR3 DNA follows: TGTGCCAGCAGCTCACGTGCAGGGGCAGCTAGCGCGCCTAGGTACAATGAGCAGTTCTTC.

This clonotype was picked up a small number of times. V and J are TRBV7-3 and TRBJ2-5, with a tentative D call TRBD2 (6 bases). The CDR3 totals 14 residues. Trimming removed 4 bases at V and 1 base at J, with 10 bases between. Germline assignment: CDR1 SGHTA and CDR2 FQGTGA. The CDR3 nucleotides read TGTGCCAGCAGCTCCTCTAGCGTCCAAGAGACCCAGTACTTC. It is translated as CASSSSSVQETQYF.

This clonotype came up many times. The chain employs TRBV24-1 and TRBJ1-1, with 10 bases identical to TRBD1. CDR1 is KGHDR and CDR2 is SFDVKD in the germline V gene. The CDR3 consists of 17 residues. V lost 5 bases, J lost 1 base, and 9 bases stayed unmatched. The CDR3 DNA is TGTGCCACCAGTGCCGGGACAGGGGTTTTGGGGAACACTGAAGCTTTCTTT. This encodes CATSAGTGVLGNTEAFF.

This clonotype has ten or more counts. V gene TRBV6-1 combines with J gene TRBJ2-7, with D perhaps given as TRBD1 or TRBD2 (5 bases each). Germline CDR1 is MNHNS and CDR2 is SASEGT. CDR3 length: 14 residues. Trimming removed 6 bases at V and 4 bases at J, with 16 bases between. The CDR3 sequence is CASSGGGTSYEQYF. In DNA, the CDR3 is TGTGCCAGCAGCGGAGGTGGGACCAGTTACGAGCAGTACTTC.

This clonotype was detected many times. The chain carries TRBV7-2 and TRBJ2-1; 11 nucleotides match TRBD2. From germline, CDR1 is SGHTA and CDR2 FQGNSA. The CDR3 extends over 16 amino acids. The V gene end was trimmed by 5 bases and the J gene end by 0 bases; junction bases not matched to a gene: 3. The CDR3 is CASSPSGRSSYNEQFF. DNA for the CDR3: TGTGCCAGCAGCCCTAGCGGGAGGAGCTCCTACAATGAGCAGTTCTTC. Together with reference TRBV7-2 and TRBJ2-1, the CDR3 gives the full variable domain: GAGVSQSPSNKVTEKGKDVELRCDPISGHTALYWYRQSLGQGLEFLIYFQGNSAPDKSGLPSDRFSAERTGGSVSTLTIQRTQQEDSAVYLCASSPSGRSSYNEQFFGPGTRLTVL.

This clonotype was recorded many times. The chain uses TRBV18 and TRBJ2-7; 8 positions agree with TRBD2. With V trimmed by 0 bases and J by 1 base, 5 bases remained unmatched. The CDR3 is 16 residues long. CDR1 and CDR2 (germline): KGHSH, LQKENI. The CDR3 reads CASSPPLGTRSYEQYF. CDR3 coding DNA: TGTGCCAGCTCACCACCTCTGGGGACTAGGTCCTACGAGCAGTACTTC.

This sequence joins TRBV9 and TRBJ1-2, with a weak D call TRBD1 (5 bases). CDR3 length: 14 residues. Trimming removed 0 bases at V and 7 bases at J, with 13 bases between. The germline V gene has CDR1 SGDLS and CDR2 YYNGEE. CDR3 loop: CASSVVRDSSGYTF. In DNA form, the CDR3 reads TGTGCCAGCAGCGTAGTGAGGGACTCGAGTGGCTACACCTTC.

This clonotype was counted ten times or more. The chain joins TRBV7-9 to TRBJ2-1, with D perhaps TRBD2 (7 bases). The germline gives CDR1 SEHNR, CDR2 FQNEAQ (reference sequence). V was pared by 3 bases and J by 8 bases, with 14 bases between. The CDR3 contains 14 residues. CDR3 DNA sequence: TGTGCCAGCAGCTTCTCAGGCGGGGGCGATGAGCAGTTCTTC. As protein: CASSFSGGGDEQFF.

This clonotype appeared a few times. The chain combines TRBV6-1 with TRBJ1-6; 10 bases line up with TRBD1. The CDR3 sequence is 16 residues long. Trimming took 4 bases from V and 6 from J; bases not matched to a gene: 6. Germline V gives CDR1 MNHNS, CDR2 SASEGT. The CDR3 sequence is CASSGRQGAANSPLHF. The CDR3 DNA follows: TGTGCCAGCAGTGGGAGACAGGGGGCGGCTAATTCACCCCTCCACTTT.

The chain is built from TRBV2 and TRBJ2-7; D is unresolved. The CDR3 is 13 amino acids. The germline CDR1 and CDR2 sequences are SNHLY and FYNNEI. With 3 bases removed from V and 6 bases from J, the gap between germline ends came to 12 bases. The CDR3 protein is CASSDVVSLEQYF. CDR3 DNA: TGTGCCAGCAGTGACGTAGTATCTCTCGAGCAGTACTTC.

This clonotype came up many times. The chain links TRBV6-1 to TRBJ2-5, with D possibly matching TRBD1 (6 bases). Per germline, CDR1 MNHNS and CDR2 SASEGT. This CDR3 contains 14 residues. V was pared by 5 bases and J by 4 bases, with 14 bases between. CDR3 bases: TGTGCCAGCAGTACTTCTACAGGGCGAGAGACCCAGTACTTC. Its protein product is CASSTSTGRETQYF.

The table lists this clonotype with a few counts. J is TRBJ2-7 and V is TRBV11-1; 7 positions agree with TRBD2. The trim removed 4 bases at V and 4 bases at J, leaving 7 bases unmatched. CDR3 length: 14 amino acids. Germline-derived CDR1 and CDR2 are SGHAT and FQDESV (reference sequence). CDR3 bases: TGTGCCAGCAGCTCCTGGGCGGGAGAGTACGAGCAGTACTTC. The encoded protein is CASSSWAGEYEQYF. Variable domain in full (rest from reference TRBV11-1 and TRBJ2-7): EAEVAQSPRYKITEKSQAVAFWCDPISGHATLYWYRQILGQGPELLVQFQDESVVDDSQLPKDRFSAERLKGVDSTLKIQPAELGDSAMYLCASSSWAGEYEQYFGPGTRLTVT.

The chain has TRBV20-1 and TRBJ2-5, with D possibly being TRBD1 or TRBD2 (5 bases each). CDR3 length: 12 amino acids. Germline CDR1 is DFQATT and CDR2 is SNEGSKA (reference sequence). Trimming took off 2 bases at V and 3 bases at J, with 7 bases between the two ends. The CDR3 loop is CSARQGEETQYF. The CDR3 DNA reads TGCAGTGCTAGACAGGGAGAAGAGACCCAGTACTTC.

The CDR3 nucleotides read TGCGCCAGCAGCCAAGAGGGGGCCAAACTCAATCAGCCCCAGCATTTT. It translates to CASSQEGAKLNQPQHF. V usage is TRBV4-1 and J usage is TRBJ1-5; D is possibly TRBD1 (6 bases). Germline V gene sequence: CDR1 MGHRA, CDR2 YSYEKL. Between the trimmed V and J ends, which lost 0 bases and 3 bases, there was a span of 12 bases. The CDR3 loop spans 16 amino acids.

This clonotype was recorded a few times. The DNA of the CDR3 is TGCAGCGCTGTTAGCGGGACGGCCGGGCAGTACTTC. It is translated as CSAVSGTAGQYF. J is TRBJ2-7 and V is TRBV29-1; 8 nucleotides align to TRBD2. V gave up 7 bases and J gave up 9 bases; unmatched junction bases: 11. The CDR3 spans 12 residues. In germline, CDR1 is SQVTM, CDR2 ANQGSEA.

There are many counts of this clonotype. This chain uses TRBV7-9 with TRBJ1-1; D perhaps matches TRBD1 (6 bases). The CDR3 extends over 15 amino acids. Germline CDR1 is SEHNR and CDR2 is FQNEAQ (reference sequence). The germline V and J ends were trimmed by 4 bases and 8 bases, with 20 bases remaining between them. The CDR3 here is CASSSPGGGRTEAFF. The CDR3 nucleotides are TGTGCCAGCAGCTCACCGGGGGGGGGCCGGACAGAAGCTTTCTTT.

This clonotype was seen more than once but under ten times. The rearrangement joins TRBV3-1 to TRBJ1-1; D uncertain. CDR3 length: 13 amino acids. Between the trimmed V and J ends, which lost 4 bases and 0 bases, there was a span of 6 bases. Germline CDR1 is LGHDT and CDR2 is YNNKEL (reference sequence). The CDR3 loop is CASSRSLNTEAFF. Written as DNA, the CDR3 is TGTGCCAGCAGCCGGAGTTTGAACACTGAAGCTTTCTTT.

This clonotype appeared many times. The chain has TRBV28 and TRBJ2-1; 10 positions agree with TRBD2. The CDR3 sequence is 17 residues long. V was clipped by 4 bases and J by 0 bases; unmatched bases: 6. Germline V lookup: CDR1 MDHEN, CDR2 SYDVKM. The CDR3 DNA is TGTGCCAGCAGTTACTACCCTAGCGGGAGCTCCTACAATGAGCAGTTCTTC. This sequence encodes CASSYYPSGSSYNEQFF. Looking up the rest from reference TRBV28 and TRBJ2-1 gives the full variable domain: DVKVTQSSRYLVKRTGEKVFLECVQDMDHENMFWYRQDPGLGLRLIYFSYDVKMKEKGDIPEGYSVSREKKERFSLILESASTNQTSMYLCASSYYPSGSSYNEQFFGPGTRLTVL.

The V call is TRBV6-2 or TRBV6-3, the J call TRBJ2-2; D uncertain. This CDR3 contains 13 residues. CDR1 MNHEY and CDR2 SVGEGT come from the germline V gene. The germline V and J ends were trimmed by 3 bases and 6 bases, with 8 bases remaining between them. The CDR3 nucleotides are TGTGCCAGCAGTTATGTAATCCCCGGGGAGCTGTTTTTT. Translating gives CASSYVIPGELFF.

In this sample, this clonotype turned up a few times. The chain uses TRBV19 and TRBJ2-1; 14 bases map to TRBD2. J gave up 5 bases and V 6 bases, and 6 bases lay outside the gene matches. CDR1 and CDR2 from the germline V gene are LNHDA and SQIVND (reference sequence). This CDR3 comprises 16 residues. The CDR3 protein is CASSRLGLAGDNEQFF. The CDR3, as DNA: TGTGCCAGTAGCCGACTGGGACTAGCGGGAGACAATGAGCAGTTCTTC.

This clonotype showed up many times. The chain combines TRBV28 with TRBJ1-1; 9 bases line up with TRBD1. The germline gives CDR1 MDHEN, CDR2 SYDVKM. The CDR3 loop spans 17 amino acids. V shed 9 bases, J shed 5 bases, and the junction held 19 bases outside the gene matches. CDR3 residues: CASFSYATGGGKTEAFF. CDR3 sequence (DNA): TGTGCCAGTTTTTCTTACGCGACAGGGGGTGGGAAGACTGAAGCTTTCTTT. Using reference TRBV28 and TRBJ1-1 for the parts outside the CDR3, the full variable domain is DVKVTQSSRYLVKRTGEKVFLECVQDMDHENMFWYRQDPGLGLRLIYFSYDVKMKEKGDIPEGYSVSREKKERFSLILESASTNQTSMYLCASFSYATGGGKTEAFFGQGTRLTVV.

At least ten counts were recorded for this clonotype. V is TRBV7-9 and J is TRBJ1-2; 9 nucleotides align to TRBD1. The junction had 5 bases not matched to a gene; V was cut back by 0 bases and J by 3 bases. The CDR3 sequence is 16 residues long. Germline values: CDR1 SEHNR, CDR2 FQNEAQ (reference sequence). CDR3 nucleotides: TGTGCCAGCAGCTTAGCGGGGACAGGGTCGGACTATGGCTACACCTTC. This translates into CASSLAGTGSDYGYTF.